Listed below are T cell receptor beta chains from one sample, sequenced in a study of beta chain features in type 1 diabetes. Clones were read by immunoSEQ multiplex PCR, and TCRdb kept only the in-frame ones, dropping some. This table has about 150,000 clones, 10% to 13% appearing once. The sequenced material came from central memory CD4+ T cells from blood. Receptor source: a man aged 25 to 40 with type 1 diabetes. Each CDR3 is given with its conserved first and last residue. Each record gives: J gene, V gene, D gene, clone size, CDR3 DNA, CDR3 protein. D genes are given only for firm matches. Rows give clone size only sometimes, using once, few, many, or a class for an expanded clone.

j_call: TRBJ2-3
v_call: TRBV27
d_call: .
clone_size: few
cdr3_nt: TGTGCCAGCAGTTTATTTTCCTCTAGCACAGATACGCAGTATTTT
cdr3_aa: CASSLFSSSTDTQYF

j_call: TRBJ2-3
v_call: TRBV15
d_call: TRBD2
clone_size: .
cdr3_nt: TGTGCCACCAGCCCAGCGGGAACTGTTGATACGCAGTATTTT
cdr3_aa: CATSPAGTVDTQYF

j_call: TRBJ2-5
v_call: TRBV7-7
d_call: .
clone_size: few
cdr3_nt: TGTGCTAGCAGCTTATATTTAGCGGAAGAGACCCAGTACTTC
cdr3_aa: CASSLYLAEETQYF

j_call: TRBJ2-6
v_call: TRBV5-4
d_call: .
clone_size: few
cdr3_nt: TGTGCCAGCAGCCGACAAGGCTCTGGGGCCAACGTCCTGACTTTC
cdr3_aa: CASSRQGSGANVLTF

j_call: TRBJ2-3
v_call: TRBV6-1
d_call: TRBD1
clone_size: .
cdr3_nt: TGTGCCAGCGAGGGGGCGACCACAGATACGCAGTATTTT
cdr3_aa: CASEGATTDTQYF

j_call: TRBJ2-7
v_call: TRBV18
d_call: TRBD2
clone_size: few
cdr3_nt: TGTGCCAGCTCACCACCGGGGAGCGGGAGAATTTACGAGCAGTACTTC
cdr3_aa: CASSPPGSGRIYEQYF

j_call: TRBJ1-2
v_call: TRBV27
d_call: .
clone_size: few
cdr3_nt: TGTGCCAGCAGTTTTCACGACGGACTCTATGGCTACACCTTC
cdr3_aa: CASSFHDGLYGYTF

j_call: TRBJ1-5
v_call: TRBV2
d_call: TRBD1
clone_size: few
cdr3_nt: TGTGCCAGCAGCACAGGGGGGAATCAGCCCCAGCATTTT
cdr3_aa: CASSTGGNQPQHF

j_call: TRBJ2-3
v_call: TRBV5-1
d_call: .
clone_size: .
cdr3_nt: TGCGCCAGCAGCCTACAGGATACGCAGTATTTT
cdr3_aa: CASSLQDTQYF

j_call: TRBJ2-3
v_call: TRBV7-3
d_call: TRBD2
clone_size: .
cdr3_nt: TGTGCCAGCAGCTTAGGGCCTAGCGGGACCACAGATACGCAGTATTTT
cdr3_aa: CASSLGPSGTTDTQYF

j_call: TRBJ2-5
v_call: TRBV4-2
d_call: .
clone_size: few
cdr3_nt: TGTGCCAGCAGCCAAGGGAAGGACAGCCAAGAGACCCAGTACTTC
cdr3_aa: CASSQGKDSQETQYF

j_call: TRBJ2-5
v_call: TRBV5-4
d_call: TRBD2
clone_size: .
cdr3_nt: TGTGCCAGCAGCCCCGGAGCGGGAGAGGGAGAGACCCAGTACTTC
cdr3_aa: CASSPGAGEGETQYF

j_call: TRBJ2-5
v_call: TRBV5-1
d_call: .
clone_size: .
cdr3_nt: TGCGCCAGCAGCTTGGTGGGGCCAGGCGAGACCCAGTACTTC
cdr3_aa: CASSLVGPGETQYF

j_call: TRBJ2-5
v_call: TRBV28
d_call: .
clone_size: few
cdr3_nt: TGTGCCAGCAGTCCGGACAGACAACAAGAGACCCAGTACTTC
cdr3_aa: CASSPDRQQETQYF

j_call: TRBJ1-2
v_call: TRBV27
d_call: .
clone_size: few
cdr3_nt: TGTGCCAGCAGTATCAGGGGCGCCTATGGCTACACCTTC
cdr3_aa: CASSIRGAYGYTF

j_call: TRBJ2-5
v_call: TRBV7-3
d_call: TRBD2
clone_size: .
cdr3_nt: TGTGCCAGCAGCGTAAAGCGGGAGGGTAGCCAGTACTTC
cdr3_aa: CASSVKREGSQYF

j_call: TRBJ2-1
v_call: TRBV30
d_call: TRBD2
clone_size: few
cdr3_nt: TGTGCCTGGAGTATAACTAGCGGGAGGCAGCAGTTCTTC
cdr3_aa: CAWSITSGRQQFF

j_call: TRBJ2-7
v_call: TRBV28
d_call: .
clone_size: few
cdr3_nt: TGTGCCAGCAGTTCCGCGGGACGCTCCTACGAGCAGTACTTC
cdr3_aa: CASSSAGRSYEQYF

j_call: TRBJ2-2
v_call: TRBV4-3
d_call: TRBD2
clone_size: .
cdr3_nt: TGCGCCAGCAGCCAAGATCCGGCGGGGGACACCGGGGAGCTGTTTTTT
cdr3_aa: CASSQDPAGDTGELFF

j_call: TRBJ1-4
v_call: TRBV7-2
d_call: .
clone_size: few
cdr3_nt: TGTGCCAGCAGCTTCCGGGGGGCTAATGAAAAACTGTTTTTT
cdr3_aa: CASSFRGANEKLFF

j_call: TRBJ2-2
v_call: TRBV11-2
d_call: TRBD2
clone_size: .
cdr3_nt: TGTGCCAGCGGCCAGGAAACCGGGGGGTCAGGGGAGCTGTTTTTT
cdr3_aa: CASGQETGGSGELFF

j_call: TRBJ2-1
v_call: TRBV9
d_call: TRBD2
clone_size: .
cdr3_nt: TGTGCCAGCAGCGTACAGTCAGGTAGCGGGAGCTGGGGTGAGCAGTTCTTC
cdr3_aa: CASSVQSGSGSWGEQFF

j_call: TRBJ2-1
v_call: TRBV25-1
d_call: .
clone_size: few
cdr3_nt: TGTGCCAGCAGTGACTTTCGCTCCTACAATGAGCAGTTCTTC
cdr3_aa: CASSDFRSYNEQFF

j_call: TRBJ1-2
v_call: TRBV29-1
d_call: TRBD1
clone_size: few
cdr3_nt: TGCAGCGTTGGCAGGGGGCCAGATGGCTACACCTTC
cdr3_aa: CSVGRGPDGYTF

j_call: TRBJ2-5
v_call: TRBV7-3
d_call: .
clone_size: .
cdr3_nt: TGTGCCAGCAGCCCGGGACACCAACAAGAGACCCAGTACTTC
cdr3_aa: CASSPGHQQETQYF

j_call: TRBJ2-7
v_call: TRBV30
d_call: .
clone_size: .
cdr3_nt: TGTGCCTGGAGTAAGTATAGCTACGAGCAGTACTTC
cdr3_aa: CAWSKYSYEQYF

j_call: TRBJ2-7
v_call: TRBV6-1
d_call: TRBD2
clone_size: .
cdr3_nt: TGTGCCAGCAGTGAATCCCCTAGCGGGGGGGCCTACGAGCAGTACTTC
cdr3_aa: CASSESPSGGAYEQYF

j_call: TRBJ1-2
v_call: TRBV2
d_call: .
clone_size: once
cdr3_nt: TGTGCCAGCGCCCGAGAGAGTAACTATGGCTACACCTTC
cdr3_aa: CASARESNYGYTF

j_call: TRBJ1-5
v_call: TRBV7-2
d_call: .
clone_size: few
cdr3_nt: TGTGCCAGCAGCATAGGAGTTCAGCCCCAGCATTTT
cdr3_aa: CASSIGVQPQHF

j_call: TRBJ2-1
v_call: TRBV7-8
d_call: .
clone_size: few
cdr3_nt: TGTGCCAGCAGCTTGATACCCACTGGGAGCTCCTACAATGAGCAGTTCTTC
cdr3_aa: CASSLIPTGSSYNEQFF

j_call: TRBJ1-4
v_call: TRBV6-6
d_call: .
clone_size: .
cdr3_nt: TGTGCCAGCGGTTTGTCGGGGGAAAAACTGTTTTTT
cdr3_aa: CASGLSGEKLFF

j_call: TRBJ2-7
v_call: TRBV15
d_call: TRBD1
clone_size: .
cdr3_nt: TGTGCCACCAGCAGCAGACAGGGTCCGGAAGAGCAGTACTTC
cdr3_aa: CATSSRQGPEEQYF

j_call: TRBJ1-5
v_call: TRBV5-1
d_call: TRBD1
clone_size: few
cdr3_nt: TGCGCCAGCAGAGAGGGGACAGAGAATCAGCCCCAGCATTTT
cdr3_aa: CASREGTENQPQHF

j_call: TRBJ2-7
v_call: TRBV13
d_call: TRBD2
clone_size: .
cdr3_nt: TGTGCCAGCAGCTTCTTAGCGGGAGTGGATGGGGAGCAGTACTTC
cdr3_aa: CASSFLAGVDGEQYF

j_call: TRBJ1-5
v_call: TRBV27
d_call: TRBD1
clone_size: .
cdr3_nt: TGTGCCAGCAGTTTAGGGACAGGGGGCGGGGGACAGCCCCAGCATTTT
cdr3_aa: CASSLGTGGGGQPQHF

j_call: TRBJ2-5
v_call: TRBV7-2
d_call: TRBD2
clone_size: .
cdr3_nt: TGTGCCAGCAGCCCGAGGGGAGGGGCCCTCTTGGGGACCCAGTACTTC
cdr3_aa: CASSPRGGALLGTQYF

j_call: TRBJ2-1
v_call: TRBV9
d_call: .
clone_size: few
cdr3_nt: TGTGCCAGCAGCGTATCTACGGGAGCGAACTCCTACAATGAGCAGTTCTTC
cdr3_aa: CASSVSTGANSYNEQFF

j_call: TRBJ1-5
v_call: TRBV6-1
d_call: .
clone_size: .
cdr3_nt: TGTGCCAGCAGCCCCGGAGGGCAGCCCCAGCATTTT
cdr3_aa: CASSPGGQPQHF

j_call: TRBJ1-1
v_call: TRBV5-1
d_call: TRBD1
clone_size: .
cdr3_nt: TGCGCCAGCAGCCAGACCGGACAGGTGGACACTGAAGCTTTCTTT
cdr3_aa: CASSQTGQVDTEAFF

j_call: TRBJ1-1
v_call: TRBV6-1
d_call: .
clone_size: few
cdr3_nt: TGTGCCACCCCAAAACCAACTGGGAACACTGAAGCTTTCTTT
cdr3_aa: CATPKPTGNTEAFF

j_call: TRBJ1-2
v_call: TRBV5-6
d_call: TRBD1
clone_size: .
cdr3_nt: TGTGCCAGCAGCTTGACAGGGGATGCCTATGGCTACACCTTC
cdr3_aa: CASSLTGDAYGYTF

j_call: TRBJ2-5
v_call: TRBV30
d_call: .
clone_size: .
cdr3_nt: TGTGCCTGGTCCGGGGTTTCAAGCGGGACCCAGTACTTC
cdr3_aa: CAWSGVSSGTQYF

j_call: TRBJ1-2
v_call: TRBV6-5
d_call: .
clone_size: few
cdr3_nt: TGTGCCGCAGGACGGGAGAACTATGGCTACACCTTC
cdr3_aa: CAAGRENYGYTF

j_call: TRBJ1-5
v_call: TRBV10-3
d_call: .
clone_size: few
cdr3_nt: TGTGCCATCAGTGAGGTCCTGCAGGGTAATCAGCCCCAGCATTTT
cdr3_aa: CAISEVLQGNQPQHF

j_call: TRBJ2-2
v_call: TRBV4-2
d_call: TRBD2
clone_size: .
cdr3_nt: TGTGCCAGCAGCTTGGGACTAGCGGGAGGAAGGAACACCGGGGAGCTGTTTTTT
cdr3_aa: CASSLGLAGGRNTGELFF

j_call: TRBJ2-1
v_call: TRBV7-2
d_call: .
clone_size: .
cdr3_nt: TGTGCCAGCAGCTCACAGGGACGAGGTGAGCAGTTCTTC
cdr3_aa: CASSSQGRGEQFF

j_call: TRBJ1-2
v_call: TRBV19
d_call: TRBD1
clone_size: few
cdr3_nt: TGTGCCAGTAGGCGAGAGGGGGCTCGAGATGGCTACACCTTC
cdr3_aa: CASRREGARDGYTF

j_call: TRBJ2-4
v_call: TRBV13
d_call: .
clone_size: .
cdr3_nt: TGTGCCAGCAGCGTAGGGACTCCCAGAAACATTCAGTACTTC
cdr3_aa: CASSVGTPRNIQYF

j_call: TRBJ2-7
v_call: TRBV27
d_call: TRBD1
clone_size: few
cdr3_nt: TGTGCCAGCACCAAGGGACAGGGACCGTCTTACGAGCAGTACTTC
cdr3_aa: CASTKGQGPSYEQYF

j_call: TRBJ1-5
v_call: TRBV7-9
d_call: TRBD1
clone_size: .
cdr3_nt: TGTGCCAGCAGCGCCTCCACAGGGGATACTCAGCCCCAGCATTTT
cdr3_aa: CASSASTGDTQPQHF

j_call: TRBJ2-1
v_call: TRBV28
d_call: .
clone_size: few
cdr3_nt: TGTGCCAGCAGTTTGATAGTTAATGAGCAGTTCTTC
cdr3_aa: CASSLIVNEQFF

j_call: TRBJ1-5
v_call: TRBV5-1
d_call: TRBD1
clone_size: .
cdr3_nt: TGCGCCAGCAGCGGACAGGGGGGACAGCCCCAGCATTTT
cdr3_aa: CASSGQGGQPQHF

j_call: TRBJ2-1
v_call: TRBV5-4
d_call: TRBD2
clone_size: .
cdr3_nt: TGTGCCAGCAGCGTAGCGGGAGCCTACAATGAGCAGTTCTTC
cdr3_aa: CASSVAGAYNEQFF

j_call: TRBJ2-1
v_call: TRBV7-3
d_call: TRBD2
clone_size: few
cdr3_nt: TGTGCCAGCAGCGCCTTTGGGGGGGTCTCCTACAATGAGCAGTTCTTC
cdr3_aa: CASSAFGGVSYNEQFF

j_call: TRBJ1-1
v_call: TRBV27
d_call: .
clone_size: .
cdr3_nt: TGTGCCAGCAGTCAACCACAGGGTCTAGGCTCTGAAGCTTTCTTT
cdr3_aa: CASSQPQGLGSEAFF